The 27 T cell receptor beta chains listed next were all sequenced from one sample in a study of blood T cell repertoires in COVID-19. Sequencing used immunoSEQ multiplex PCR; TCRdb keeps in-frame clones, though not all of them. This sample has 95,000 to 110,000 clones; roughly 87% occur once, and the top ten carry 6.2%. Sequenced input: peripheral blood. The receptors stem from a human donor in a cohort sampled during active COVID-19.

The rearrangement links TRBV6-6 to TRBJ2-2; D may be TRBD2 (5 bases). V shed 6 bases and J shed 4 bases, with 18 bases lying between them. Germline CDR1 reads MNHNY; CDR2 reads SVGAGI (reference sequence). The CDR3 runs to 16 residues. CDR3 sequence (DNA): TGTGCCAGCAGCAACAGTGGGCAGAGCGGCACCGGGGAGCTGTTTTTT. Translating gives CASSNSGQSGTGELFF.

In this sample, this clone turned up a few times. This chain joins TRBV29-1 and TRBJ2-2; TRBD1 matches at 9 bases. This CDR3 is built from 16 residues. The germline V gene encodes CDR1 SQVTM and CDR2 ANQGSEA. The V gene end was trimmed by 0 bases and the J gene end by 5 bases; junction bases not matched to a gene: 7. This CDR3 reads CSVEDPGQGRTGELFF. CDR3 nucleotides: TGCAGCGTTGAAGACCCGGGACAGGGAAGGACCGGGGAGCTGTTTTTT.

The gene calls are TRBV11-2 and TRBJ1-2; TRBD1 is a possible D gene (5 bases). Trimming shortened V by 3 bases and J by 8 bases, and 13 bases separated the two germline ends. This CDR3 has 13 amino acids. Germline CDR1 reads SGHAT; CDR2 reads FQNNGV. CDR3: CASSLGPAGGYTF. The CDR3 DNA follows: TGTGCCAGCAGCTTGGGGCCGGCCGGGGGCTACACCTTC.

This sequence joins TRBV29-1 and TRBJ2-7; D is possibly TRBD1 (5 bases). V lost 7 bases and J 2 bases, leaving 12 bases between the germline ends. CDR1 is SQVTM and CDR2 is ANQGSEA in the germline V gene. CDR3 length: 12 amino acids. Here the CDR3 reads CSGGDRAYEQYF. CDR3 sequence (DNA): TGCAGCGGCGGAGACAGAGCCTACGAGCAGTACTTC.

This clone was recorded once. This chain joins TRBV12-3 or TRBV12-4 and TRBJ2-7; D remains ambiguous. The CDR3 spans 12 residues. V was pared by 4 bases and J by 7 bases, with 11 bases between. DNA of the CDR3: TGTGCCAGCAGTTCCTATACGGTGGAGCAGTACTTC. Protein: CASSSYTVEQYF.

V and J are TRBV9 and TRBJ2-5; D gene uncertain. Trimming shortened V by 3 bases and J by 4 bases, and 10 bases separated the two germline ends. The length of the CDR3 is 13 residues. CDR1 is SGDLS and CDR2 is YYNGEE in the germline V gene. The CDR3 loop reads CASSGQSGETQYF. As DNA, the CDR3 is TGTGCCAGCAGCGGGCAGTCGGGAGAGACCCAGTACTTC. The full variable domain, in which reference TRBV9 and TRBJ2-5 provide the parts outside the CDR3, is DSGVTQTPKHLITATGQRVTLRCSPRSGDLSVYWYQQSLDQGLQFLIQYYNGEERAKGNILERFSAQQFPDLHSELNLSSLELGDSALYFCASSGQSGETQYFGPGTRLLVL.

The chain links TRBV27 to TRBJ1-5; 7 bases align to TRBD1. The CDR3 is made up of 15 amino acids. The J segment lost 0 bases and the V segment lost 6 bases, leaving 5 bases of the junction unmatched. CDR1 MNHEY and CDR2 SMNVEV come from the germline V gene (reference sequence). The CDR3 reads CASREGTVSNQPQHF. The CDR3 DNA follows: TGTGCCAGCAGAGAGGGGACAGTTAGCAATCAGCCCCAGCATTTT.

The chain recombines TRBV27 with TRBJ2-2, with a tentative D call TRBD2 (5 bases). This CDR3 comprises 13 residues. V was trimmed by 6 bases and J by 4 bases, leaving 9 bases between them. Germline V gene lookup returns CDR1 MNHEY and CDR2 SMNVEV (reference sequence). CDR3 sequence (DNA): TGTGCCAGCAGGGACTCCTTCACCGGGGAGCTGTTTTTT. Residues: CASRDSFTGELFF.

The chain links TRBV19 to TRBJ2-7; 7 bases fit TRBD1. Germline CDR1 LNHDA, CDR2 SQIVND (reference sequence). The CDR3 runs to 15 residues. The V segment lost 2 bases and the J segment 5 bases; nucleotides outside the gene matches: 9. CDR3: CASSISGTEYHEQYF. The CDR3 DNA sequence: TGTGCCAGTAGTATATCCGGGACAGAGTATCACGAGCAGTACTTC. Filled out from reference TRBV19 and TRBJ2-7, the complete variable domain reads DGGITQSPKYLFRKEGQNVTLSCEQNLNHDAMYWYRQDPGQGLRLIYYSQIVNDFQKGDIAEGYSVSREKKESFPLTVTSAQKNPTAFYLCASSISGTEYHEQYFGPGTRLTVT.

This sequence joins TRBV11-3 and TRBJ2-3; the D gene is possibly TRBD2 (5 bases). The CDR3 sequence is 15 residues long. Germline V gene data show CDR1 as SGHNT and CDR2 as YENEEA. V was clipped by 5 bases and J by 3 bases, with 15 bases between them. This CDR3 reads CASSPLTGSTDTQYF. The CDR3 nucleotides read TGTGCCAGCAGCCCTCTTACGGGATCTACAGATACGCAGTATTTT.

This rearrangement joins TRBV24-1 to TRBJ2-7; D is possibly TRBD1 (6 bases). Germline CDR1 KGHDR, CDR2 SFDVKD. This CDR3 contains 14 residues. Trimming took off 4 bases at V and 2 bases at J, with 11 bases between the two ends. The CDR3 loop is CATSEAGQTYEQYF. Here the CDR3 DNA reads TGTGCCACCAGTGAAGCCGGACAGACCTACGAGCAGTACTTC.

This clone was seen once. The chain has TRBV7-2 and TRBJ1-6; 8 bases match TRBD1. The CDR3 length is 16 residues. The germline CDR1 and CDR2 sequences are SGHTA and FQGNSA. Losses at the gene ends were 0 bases for V and 10 bases for J; bases not matched to a gene: 8. CDR3 in DNA: TGTGCCAGCAGCTTAGCGAGGACAGGGTCTGGATCACCCCTCCACTTT. Encoded protein: CASSLARTGSGSPLHF.

V and J are TRBV30 and TRBJ2-7, with 9 bases identical to TRBD1. Per germline, CDR1 GTSNPN and CDR2 SVGIG (reference sequence). Trimming removed 2 bases from V and 7 bases from J; junction bases left unmatched: 6. The CDR3 is made up of 13 amino acids. The CDR3 protein is CAWSPDRGREQYF. The CDR3 nucleotides are TGTGCCTGGAGTCCGGACAGGGGTCGGGAGCAGTACTTC.

J is TRBJ2-1 and V is TRBV7-3, with TRBD2 matching over 10 bases. The germline V gene has CDR1 SGHTA and CDR2 FQGTGA. The CDR3 sequence is 14 residues long. The V and J ends lost 5 bases and 8 bases, in that order; junction bases with no gene match: 6. For the CDR3, the DNA is TGTGCCAGCAGCCCGGGACTAGCGATCGATGAGCAGTTCTTC. Protein sequence: CASSPGLAIDEQFF.

The J gene is TRBJ2-2, the V gene TRBV6-1, with TRBD1 as a possible D gene (6 bases). This CDR3 is built from 15 residues. CDR1 is MNHNS and CDR2 is SASEGT in the germline V gene. V gave up 1 base and J gave up 0 bases, with 6 bases separating them. CDR3 coding DNA: TGTGCCAGCAGTGAAGAGGGGGCGAACACCGGGGAGCTGTTTTTT. As protein: CASSEEGANTGELFF.

This clone was picked up a small number of times. V gene TRBV6-6 combines with J gene TRBJ2-5, with 10 nucleotides matching TRBD2. Germline CDR1 reads MNHNY; CDR2 reads SVGAGI (reference sequence). V trimming: 5 bases; J trimming: 7 bases; junction bases outside the gene matches: 10. This CDR3 spans 15 amino acids. The CDR3: CASSPSSGGPVTQYF. The DNA for the CDR3 is TGTGCCAGCAGTCCTTCTAGCGGGGGCCCCGTGACCCAGTACTTC.

The chain links TRBV5-1 to TRBJ2-5; no clear D. CDR3 length: 14 amino acids. Germline values: CDR1 SGHRS, CDR2 YFSETQ. V dropped 4 bases and J dropped 5 bases, with 15 bases sitting between them. The DNA of the CDR3 is TGCGCCAGCAGCGCACAGACATCAAGGGAGACCCAGTACTTC. Translation: CASSAQTSRETQYF. Full variable domain (missing parts from reference TRBV5-1 and TRBJ2-5): KAGVTQTPRYLIKTRGQQVTLSCSPISGHRSVSWYQQTPGQGLQFLFEYFSETQRNKGNFPGRFSGRQFSNSRSEMNVSTLELGDSALYLCASSAQTSRETQYFGPGTRLLVL.

The chain has TRBV5-4 and TRBJ2-1, with D hard to call. This CDR3 comprises 12 residues. V shed 1 base and J shed 8 bases, with 7 bases lying between them. Germline-derived CDR1 and CDR2 are SGHNT and YYREEE (reference sequence). The CDR3 DNA sequence: TGTGCCAGCAGCTTGCCAGGCGATGAGCAGTTCTTC. This codes for CASSLPGDEQFF.

This clone was seen just once. CDR3 DNA sequence: TGTGCCAGCACTCAGCAGGGGGGAACCTACGAGCAGTACTTC. Residues: CASTQQGGTYEQYF. The chain uses TRBV2 and TRBJ2-7, with D possibly TRBD1 on 7 matching bases. The V gene lost 7 bases and the J gene lost 2 bases, with 15 bases spanning the gap. The CDR3 runs 14 residues. CDR1 and CDR2 (germline): SNHLY, FYNNEI.

The CDR3 DNA reads as TGTGCCAGCAGCCCGCTAGCGGGTAGCCGTACAGATACGCAGTATTTT. It encodes CASSPLAGSRTDTQYF. The chain links TRBV5-6 to TRBJ2-3; 8 bases fit TRBD2. CDR3 size: 16 residues. From germline, CDR1 is SGHDT and CDR2 YYEEEE. Trimming cost V 4 bases and J 3 bases; bases outside gene matches: 10.

V usage is TRBV29-1 and J usage is TRBJ1-5; 11 bases align to TRBD1. V lost 3 bases, J lost 5 bases, and 0 bases stayed unmatched. The CDR3 length is 13 residues. Germline CDR1 is SQVTM and CDR2 is ANQGSEA. The CDR3 protein is CSVEGQGDQPQHF. The DNA of the CDR3 is TGCAGCGTTGAGGGACAGGGGGATCAGCCCCAGCATTTT.

This chain connects TRBV20-1 to TRBJ2-7; TRBD2 aligns across 7 bases. This CDR3 region has 11 residues. Trimming took 5 bases from V and 6 from J; bases not matched to a gene: 4. Germline V lookup: CDR1 DFQATT, CDR2 SNEGSKA (reference sequence). The CDR3 sequence is CSALAAVEQYF. CDR3 sequence (DNA): TGCAGTGCTCTAGCGGCGGTCGAGCAGTACTTC.

The rearrangement uses TRBV11-3 and TRBJ2-1; 11 nucleotides align to TRBD2. The CDR3 sequence is 17 residues long. Germline CDR1 is SGHNT and CDR2 is YENEEA. The V and J ends lost 5 bases and 4 bases, in that order; junction bases with no gene match: 10. The CDR3 here is CASSPNSGTSGYNEQFF. The DNA of the CDR3 is TGTGCCAGCAGCCCTAATTCCGGGACTAGCGGATACAATGAGCAGTTCTTC.

In this sample, this clone turned up once. This chain connects TRBV30 to TRBJ2-7; 9 bases map to TRBD1. The CDR3 runs to 12 residues. With 2 bases clipped from V and 6 bases from J, the junction kept 2 bases outside the gene matches. CDR1 is GTSNPN and CDR2 is SVGIG in the germline V gene (reference sequence). The CDR3 spells CAWSRQGGEQYF. CDR3 DNA: TGTGCCTGGAGTAGACAGGGGGGCGAGCAGTACTTC.

The J gene is TRBJ2-5, the V gene TRBV15; 7 bases align to TRBD1. V shed 3 bases and J 6 bases; nucleotides not matched to a gene: 7. Germline values: CDR1 LNHNV, CDR2 YYDKDF (reference sequence). CDR3 size: 14 residues. The CDR3 loop reads CATSSLQGQQTQYF. In nucleotides, the CDR3 is TGTGCCACCAGCAGTCTACAGGGGCAGCAGACCCAGTACTTC.

There are a few counts of this clone. CDR3 amino acids: CASSGAESNQPQHF. The DNA for the CDR3 is TGTGCCAGTAGTGGGGCGGAGAGCAATCAGCCCCAGCATTTT. The V gene is TRBV19, the J gene TRBJ1-5, with D perhaps TRBD1 (5 bases). CDR3 length: 14 amino acids. CDR1 is LNHDA and CDR2 is SQIVND in the germline V gene (reference sequence). The ends were cut back, 5 bases at V and 1 base at J, with 9 bases in the middle. Supplemented by reference TRBV19 and TRBJ1-5, the full variable domain reads DGGITQSPKYLFRKEGQNVTLSCEQNLNHDAMYWYRQDPGQGLRLIYYSQIVNDFQKGDIAEGYSVSREKKESFPLTVTSAQKNPTAFYLCASSGAESNQPQHFGDGTRLSIL.

The rearrangement uses TRBV5-5 and TRBJ1-1, with 7 bases fitting TRBD1. The CDR3 covers 15 residues. The V segment lost 6 bases and the J segment 1 base; nucleotides outside the gene matches: 9. The germline CDR1 and CDR2 sequences are SGHKS and YYEKEE (reference sequence). The CDR3 loop reads CASTPLDRENTEAFF. Written as DNA, the CDR3 is TGTGCCAGCACCCCCTTAGACAGGGAGAACACTGAAGCTTTCTTT.